This passage covers 20 T cell receptor beta chains from one sample sequenced in a study of blood T cells in healthy people across ages. A J-beta primer mix and a sample-barcoded 5' primer were used in a second PCR of roughly 7 to 12 cycles. TCRdb independently ran MiXCR on the 5' RACE reads; one entry per CDR3 protein. Of about 940,000 distinct CDR3 sequences listed, approximately 49% are singletons. Material: blood. These receptors came from a man aged 30 to 45 in good health.

This clonotype was seen a few times. The chain recombines TRBV20-1 with TRBJ2-4, with TRBD1 identical over 11 bases. This CDR3 has 16 amino acids. The germline V gene has CDR1 DFQATT and CDR2 SNEGSKA (reference sequence). The CDR3 DNA sequence: TGCAGCGCGGGACAGGGGGTATCGGTTGACAAAAACATTCAGTACTTC. Its protein product is CSAGQGVSVDKNIQYF.

The CDR3 bases are TGTGCCAGCAGGCCGGCAGGATCCTACGAGCAGTACTTC. The encoded protein is CASRPAGSYEQYF. V usage is TRBV6-5 and J usage is TRBJ2-7; the D is unclear. Germline V CDR1 and CDR2: MNHEY, SVGAGI. The CDR3 is made up of 13 amino acids. V was pared by 6 bases and J by 1 base, with 10 bases between.

The rearrangement joins TRBV7-2 to TRBJ2-3; perhaps TRBD2 as D (6 bases). The V gene lost 5 bases and the J gene lost 2 bases, with 20 bases spanning the gap. Per the germline V gene, CDR1 is SGHTA and CDR2 is FQGNSA. The CDR3 runs 17 residues. CDR3 nucleotides: TGTGCCAGCAGCCCGGGGGTGGGACGTCCAGACACAGATACGCAGTATTTT. Amino acids: CASSPGVGRPDTDTQYF.

The chain recombines TRBV20-1 with TRBJ1-2; no clear D. The germline V and J ends were trimmed by 4 bases and 6 bases, with 15 bases remaining between them. The CDR3 consists of 13 residues. The germline V gene encodes CDR1 DFQATT and CDR2 SNEGSKA (reference sequence). In DNA form, the CDR3 reads TGCAGTGCTATTTCGGGCAGAAAGGATGGCTACACCTTC. It is translated as CSAISGRKDGYTF.

V usage is TRBV27 and J usage is TRBJ2-3; the D gene is possibly TRBD1 (7 bases). V was pared by 4 bases and J by 3 bases, with 11 bases between. CDR3 length equals 14 residues. CDR1 and CDR2 (germline): MNHEY, SMNVEV (reference sequence). The CDR3 reads CASSSAGQTDTQYF. The CDR3 region has the DNA TGTGCCAGCAGTTCGGCGGGACAGACAGATACGCAGTATTTT.

This clonotype showed up just a few times. The chain employs TRBV5-5 and TRBJ1-2, with TRBD1 matching 8 bases. The CDR3 loop spans 14 amino acids. The germline V gene encodes CDR1 SGHKS and CDR2 YYEKEE (reference sequence). The junction had 8 bases not matched to a gene; V was cut back by 5 bases and J by 5 bases. The CDR3: CASRDGQGRYGYTF. CDR3 DNA: TGTGCCAGCAGAGACGGACAGGGCAGATATGGCTACACCTTC.

This clonotype has only a few counts. The CDR3 loop reads CASSLELDRSNPYEQYF. For the CDR3, the DNA is TGTGCCAGCAGCTTGGAACTCGACAGGTCAAATCCCTACGAGCAGTACTTC. The gene calls are TRBV5-6 and TRBJ2-5, with D perhaps matching TRBD1 (6 bases). The J call may be faulty, since TRBJ2-7 better matches the DNA end. This CDR3 comprises 17 residues. Germline CDR1 SGHDT, CDR2 YYEEEE.

The chain couples TRBV30 to TRBJ1-4, with a weak D call TRBD1 (6 bases). Trimming took off 0 bases at V and 8 bases at J, with 16 bases between the two ends. CDR3 length equals 15 residues. Germline V gene sequence: CDR1 GTSNPN, CDR2 SVGIG (reference sequence). The CDR3 loop is CAWSVIGGAREKLFF. CDR3 coding DNA: TGTGCCTGGAGTGTAATTGGGGGGGCAAGGGAAAAACTGTTTTTT.

In this sample, this clonotype turned up many times. The chain combines TRBV30 with TRBJ2-7; D not certain. Trimming took 1 base from V and 5 from J, leaving 6 bases between them. The CDR3 totals 11 residues. CDR1 and CDR2 (germline): GTSNPN, SVGIG (reference sequence). CDR3 DNA: TGTGCCTGGAGTGCCCGCCACGAGCAGTACTTC. This encodes CAWSARHEQYF.

The rearrangement links TRBV12-3 or TRBV12-4 to TRBJ1-5; D is possibly TRBD1 or TRBD2 (6 bases each). The J call may be mistaken, given a closer DNA end match to TRBJ2-3. This CDR3 is 15 amino acids long. CDR3 in DNA: TGTGCCAGCAGTTTAGAGTGGGGGGCATCACAGCCCCAGTATTTT. Amino acids: CASSLEWGASQPQYF.

On this clonotype itself: At one boundary the junction diverges from the germline segment, which might be a read error. The chain carries TRBV3-1 and TRBJ2-1, with a tentative D call TRBD2 (5 bases). The J call may not be correct, given that the DNA end is closer to TRBJ2-7. This CDR3 comprises 14 residues. Germline V CDR1 and CDR2: LGHDT, YNNKEL (reference sequence). Here the CDR3 DNA reads TGTGCCAGCATCCAAGAGGGCTCCTACAATGAGCAGTACTTC. This sequence encodes CASIQEGSYNEQYF.

The J gene is TRBJ1-1, the V gene TRBV20-1; D call uncertain. Germline V CDR1 and CDR2: DFQATT, SNEGSKA (reference sequence). There are 16 residues in the CDR3. Trimming left V 5 bases short and J 0 bases short, with 19 bases between. The CDR3, as DNA: TGCAGTGCTCCCCTGCGCGGTCCTCGCATGAACACTGAAGCTTTCTTT. Encoded protein: CSAPLRGPRMNTEAFF.

The gene calls are TRBV4-1 and TRBJ2-2, with a possible D match to TRBD2 (5 bases). The germline V and J ends were trimmed by 0 bases and 7 bases, with 12 bases remaining between them. The V gene's germline CDR1 is MGHRA and CDR2 YSYEKL. The CDR3 has 15 residues. CDR3 DNA sequence: TGCGCCAGCAGCCAAGATCCAGAGGGCGACGGGGAGCTGTTTTTT. Amino acids: CASSQDPEGDGELFF.

The J gene is TRBJ2-1, the V gene TRBV11-2; TRBD1 aligns across 7 bases. Germline assignment: CDR1 SGHAT and CDR2 FQNNGV. The J segment lost 6 bases and the V segment lost 11 bases, leaving 10 bases of the junction unmatched. The CDR3 extends over 13 amino acids. The CDR3 region is CAVGTGVVNEQFF. CDR3 nucleotide sequence: TGTGCCGTAGGAACAGGGGTAGTCAATGAGCAGTTCTTC.

V and J are TRBV29-1 and TRBJ2-3; 7 bases are shared with TRBD1. V lost 6 bases and J lost 0; bases outside the gene matches: 9. Germline loops: CDR1 SQVTM, CDR2 ANQGSEA. The CDR3 totals 15 residues. This CDR3 reads CSVAGQASSTDTQYF. The CDR3 region has the DNA TGCAGCGTCGCCGGACAGGCCTCTAGCACAGATACGCAGTATTTT.

This clonotype was counted a few times. The V and J genes are TRBV12-3 or TRBV12-4 and TRBJ2-1, with D perhaps given as TRBD1 or TRBD2 (6 bases each). With 6 bases removed from V and 2 bases from J, the gap between germline ends came to 17 bases. The CDR3 length is 16 residues. The CDR3 protein is CASSPRGQDTYNEQFF. CDR3 in DNA: TGTGCCAGCAGCCCCCGGGGGCAAGACACCTACAATGAGCAGTTCTTC.

The rearrangement links TRBV20-1 to TRBJ1-2, with 9 nucleotides matching TRBD1. CDR1 is DFQATT and CDR2 is SNEGSKA in the germline V gene (reference sequence). This CDR3 spans 13 amino acids. V was clipped by 6 bases and J by 4 bases; unmatched bases: 6. In nucleotides, the CDR3 is TGCAGTGCCCCCGGGACAGGGCTCTATGGCTACACCTTC. It specifies CSAPGTGLYGYTF.

V usage is TRBV5-6 and J usage is TRBJ2-7, with D possibly matching TRBD1 (5 bases). The CDR3 is 14 residues long. Germline V gives CDR1 SGHDT, CDR2 YYEEEE. V lost 4 bases and J 3 bases, leaving 14 bases between the germline ends. The CDR3 here is CASSVNRRNYEQYF. For the CDR3, the DNA is TGTGCCAGCAGCGTAAACAGGCGAAACTACGAGCAGTACTTC.

The rearrangement uses TRBV12-3 or TRBV12-4 and TRBJ1-5, with a possible D match to TRBD1 (5 bases). This CDR3 spans 13 amino acids. The V end was cut by 7 bases, the J end by 7 bases, with 14 bases between. CDR3 loop: CASTLGVGQPQHF. The CDR3 coding sequence is TGTGCCAGCACCTTGGGGGTTGGACAGCCCCAGCATTTT.

In this sample, this clonotype turned up many times. J is TRBJ2-5 and V is TRBV3-1, with D hard to call. The length of the CDR3 is 13 residues. V lost 1 base and J lost 7, with 10 bases in between. Germline V gene data show CDR1 as LGHDT and CDR2 as YNNKEL (reference sequence). The CDR3 DNA reads as TGTGCCAGCAGCCAAGTTATGGTACGGACCCAGTACTTC. Its translation is CASSQVMVRTQYF.